The next 19 T cell receptor beta chains were all read from a single sample in a study of T-cell reconstitution after alpha-beta-depleted transplantation in children. Using unique molecular identifiers, the investigators prepared the TCRbeta library. Via MiXCR, TCRdb re-called the PCR reads, giving one row per CDR3 protein. Among some 390,000 distinct CDR3 sequences listed, approximately 20% were seen once. Sequencing used PBMCs from the stem cell graft donor, obtained from the stem cell graft. These TCRs come from a human donor who donated a stem cell graft to a child with acute myeloid leukemia.

This clonotype showed up many times. The V and J genes are TRBV15 and TRBJ2-3; D perhaps matches TRBD2 (5 bases). CDR1 and CDR2 (germline): LNHNV, YYDKDF (reference sequence). The V and J ends lost 2 bases and 3 bases respectively, with 15 bases between them. CDR3 length: 16 residues. The CDR3 DNA follows: TGTGCCACCAGCAGATACGGGGATACTGGAACAGATACGCAGTATTTT. Translation: CATSRYGDTGTDTQYF.

The CDR3 DNA sequence: TGCGCCAGCAGTGAACGAGGATCGGATAACTATGGCTACACCTTC. Protein product: CASSERGSDNYGYTF. The genes are TRBV10-2 and TRBJ1-2; D not resolved. The length of the CDR3 is 15 residues. CDR1 WSHSY and CDR2 SAAADI come from the germline V gene. Trimming shortened V by 3 bases and J by 1 base, and 12 bases separated the two germline ends.

The chain uses TRBV20-1 and TRBJ1-2; TRBD1 matches 7 bases. Germline assignment: CDR1 DFQATT and CDR2 SNEGSKA (reference sequence). With 3 bases clipped from V and 10 bases from J, the junction kept 5 bases outside the gene matches. The CDR3 runs to 11 residues. CDR3 residues: CSARGDSDYTF. The CDR3, as DNA: TGCAGTGCTAGGGGGGACAGCGACTACACCTTC.

The V gene is TRBV29-1, the J gene TRBJ2-7; TRBD2 aligns across 9 bases. With V trimmed by 5 bases and J by 0 bases, 5 bases remained unmatched. The CDR3 is made up of 14 amino acids. The germline gives CDR1 SQVTM, CDR2 ANQGSEA. The CDR3 DNA reads as TGCAGCGTTAGACTAGCGGATAGCTCCTACGAGCAGTACTTC. It yields the protein CSVRLADSSYEQYF.

The genes are TRBV5-1 and TRBJ2-5; TRBD2 agrees at 15 bases. V was pared by 3 bases and J by 4 bases, with 4 bases of the junction left unmatched. CDR1 is SGHRS, CDR2 YFSETQ, per germline. This CDR3 comprises 16 residues. The CDR3 DNA is TGCGCCAGCAGCTCGGGACTAGCGGGAGGTAGAGAGACCCAGTACTTC. It translates to CASSSGLAGGRETQYF.

This chain joins TRBV2 and TRBJ1-1; no firm D call. The CDR3 runs to 13 residues. The ends were cut back, 3 bases at V and 0 bases at J, with 5 bases in the middle. Germline V gene sequence: CDR1 SNHLY, CDR2 FYNNEI. DNA for the CDR3: TGTGCCAGCAGTGAGGGTTTGAACACTGAAGCTTTCTTT. Translating it yields CASSEGLNTEAFF.

This clonotype was recorded a few times. The chain employs TRBV20-1 and TRBJ2-7; unclear D gene. CDR3 length: 12 amino acids. Trimming cost V 2 bases and J 1 base, with 6 bases left between them. CDR1 is DFQATT, CDR2 SNEGSKA, per germline (reference sequence). CDR3 nucleotide sequence: TGCAGTGCTAGATGGATATCCTACGAGCAGTACTTC. Its translation is CSARWISYEQYF.

This clonotype was observed many times. The chain employs TRBV12-3 or TRBV12-4 and TRBJ2-5; possible D gene TRBD2, 5 bases. V was shortened by 3 bases and J by 4 bases, with 6 bases between the two germline ends. This CDR3 is 12 amino acids long. The CDR3 DNA sequence: TGTGCCAGCAGTTTGCGGGTAGAGACCCAGTACTTC. Translating gives CASSLRVETQYF.

This chain connects TRBV29-1 to TRBJ2-2; 10 nucleotides match TRBD1. The V and J ends lost 5 bases and 7 bases, in that order; junction bases with no gene match: 7. The CDR3 is 14 amino acids. The V gene's germline CDR1 is SQVTM and CDR2 ANQGSEA. The CDR3 DNA reads as TGCAGCGTTCTAGACAGGGGGCGCGGCGGGGAGCTGTTTTTT. Its translation: CSVLDRGRGGELFF.

This clonotype was seen more than once but under ten times. The chain couples TRBV5-5 to TRBJ2-7; maybe TRBD1 (6 bases). The V end was cut by 4 bases, the J end by 1 base, with 21 bases between. This CDR3 comprises 17 residues. Germline values: CDR1 SGHKS, CDR2 YYEKEE (reference sequence). The CDR3 sequence is CASSLTLTGVGSYEQYF. The CDR3 nucleotides are TGTGCCAGCAGCCTCACATTGACAGGAGTGGGGTCCTACGAGCAGTACTTC.

The chain uses TRBV25-1 and TRBJ2-7; 9 bases map to TRBD1. The CDR3 extends over 15 amino acids. J lost 7 bases, V lost 2 bases, and 9 bases had no gene match. Germline assignment: CDR1 MGHDK and CDR2 SYGVNS. The CDR3: CASSERGQGRREQYF. CDR3 sequence (DNA): TGTGCCAGCAGTGAAAGGGGACAGGGCCGGAGGGAGCAGTACTTC.

This chain uses TRBV25-1 with TRBJ1-2; D unclear. The germline gives CDR1 MGHDK, CDR2 SYGVNS. The germline V and J ends were trimmed by 3 bases and 4 bases, with 12 bases remaining between them. The length of the CDR3 is 14 residues. This CDR3 reads CASSDLGDTYGYTF. The CDR3 DNA is TGTGCCAGCAGTGATCTGGGAGACACCTATGGCTACACCTTC.

The chain employs TRBV24-1 and TRBJ1-1; perhaps TRBD1 as D (5 bases). The CDR3 extends over 13 amino acids. The V gene lost 4 bases and the J gene lost 4 bases, with 9 bases spanning the gap. Germline loops: CDR1 KGHDR, CDR2 SFDVKD. The CDR3 loop reads CATSDVGLTEAFF. CDR3 in DNA: TGTGCCACCAGTGACGTGGGGCTCACTGAAGCTTTCTTT.

At least ten counts were recorded for this clonotype. The chain combines TRBV25-1 with TRBJ2-2; D unclear. The CDR3 consists of 12 residues. Germline CDR1 MGHDK, CDR2 SYGVNS. V was cut by 4 bases and J by 5 bases, with 5 bases left in between. The CDR3 DNA reads as TGTGCCAGCAGTGCCGTTACCGGGGAGCTGTTTTTT. It codes for CASSAVTGELFF.

This clonotype was picked up a small number of times. J is TRBJ2-7 and V is TRBV24-1, with 9 bases lining up with TRBD1. The ends lost 2 bases at V and 7 bases at J; junction bases unmatched: 2. Germline V gene data show CDR1 as KGHDR and CDR2 as SFDVKD. This CDR3 is built from 13 residues. CDR3 protein: CATSDWTGAEQYF. CDR3 DNA sequence: TGTGCCACCAGTGATTGGACAGGGGCAGAGCAGTACTTC.

The chain combines TRBV5-6 with TRBJ2-2, with TRBD1 matching over 8 bases. CDR1 and CDR2 from the germline V gene are SGHDT and YYEEEE. The length of the CDR3 is 15 residues. V lost 1 base, J lost 6 bases, and 5 bases stayed unmatched. CDR3 sequence: CASSLSQGVAGELFF. In DNA form, the CDR3 reads TGTGCCAGCAGCTTGTCACAGGGGGTTGCCGGGGAGCTGTTTTTT.

The chain combines TRBV5-1 with TRBJ2-1; weak D call: TRBD2 (5 bases). This CDR3 region has 17 residues. The V gene's germline CDR1 is SGHRS and CDR2 YFSETQ. V was cut by 4 bases and J by 0 bases, with 17 bases left in between. This CDR3 is CASSLEAGRSSYNEQFF. CDR3 nucleotide sequence: TGCGCCAGCAGCCTGGAGGCCGGCCGGAGCTCCTACAATGAGCAGTTCTTC.

This clonotype was seen only a few times. The CDR3 bases are TGTGCCAGCAGTCCAAATACAGGGGCAGCCAAAAACATTCAGTACTTC. This encodes CASSPNTGAAKNIQYF. The V gene is TRBV12-3 or TRBV12-4, the J gene TRBJ2-4, with 7 nucleotides matching TRBD1. V lost 5 bases and J lost 0; bases outside the gene matches: 7. This CDR3 is 16 amino acids long.

CDR3 residues: CASSSRGTIYF. In DNA form, the CDR3 reads TGTGCCAGCAGCAGCCGCGGCACCATATATTTT. The chain combines TRBV14 with TRBJ1-3; D unclear. V was cut by 5 bases and J by 9 bases, with 8 bases left in between. From germline, CDR1 is SGHDN and CDR2 FVKESK. The CDR3 is made up of 11 amino acids.